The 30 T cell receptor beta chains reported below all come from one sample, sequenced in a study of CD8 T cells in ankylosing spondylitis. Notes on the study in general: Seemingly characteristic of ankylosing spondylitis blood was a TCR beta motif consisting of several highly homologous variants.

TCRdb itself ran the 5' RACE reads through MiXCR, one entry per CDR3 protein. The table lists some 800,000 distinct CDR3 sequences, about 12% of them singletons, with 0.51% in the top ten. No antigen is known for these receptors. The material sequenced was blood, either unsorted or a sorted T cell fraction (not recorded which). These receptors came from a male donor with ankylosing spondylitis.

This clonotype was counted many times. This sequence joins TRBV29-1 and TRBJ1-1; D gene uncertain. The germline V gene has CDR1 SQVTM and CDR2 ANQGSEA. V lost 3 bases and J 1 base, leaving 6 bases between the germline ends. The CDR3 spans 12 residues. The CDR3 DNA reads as TGCAGCGTTGATGGGCAGAACACTGAAGCTTTCTTT. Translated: CSVDGQNTEAFF.

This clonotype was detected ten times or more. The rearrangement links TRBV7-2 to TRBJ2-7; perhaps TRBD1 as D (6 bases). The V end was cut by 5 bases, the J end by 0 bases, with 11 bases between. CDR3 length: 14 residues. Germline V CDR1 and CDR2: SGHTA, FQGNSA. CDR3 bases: TGTGCCAGCAGCCCCCGGGGACACTCCTACGAGCAGTACTTC. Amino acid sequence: CASSPRGHSYEQYF.

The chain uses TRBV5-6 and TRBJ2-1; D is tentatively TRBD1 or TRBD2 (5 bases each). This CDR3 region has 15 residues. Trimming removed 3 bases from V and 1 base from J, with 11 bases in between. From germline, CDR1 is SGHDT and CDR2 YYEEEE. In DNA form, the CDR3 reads TGTGCCAGCAGCTGGGGGAGCCGTTCCTACAATGAGCAGTTCTTC. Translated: CASSWGSRSYNEQFF.

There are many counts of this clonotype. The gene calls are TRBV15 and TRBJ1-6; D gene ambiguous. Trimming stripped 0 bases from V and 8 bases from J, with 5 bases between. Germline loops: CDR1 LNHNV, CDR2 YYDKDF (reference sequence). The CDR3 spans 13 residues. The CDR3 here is CATSREPDSPLHF. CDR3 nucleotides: TGTGCCACCAGCAGAGAACCGGATTCACCCCTCCACTTT.

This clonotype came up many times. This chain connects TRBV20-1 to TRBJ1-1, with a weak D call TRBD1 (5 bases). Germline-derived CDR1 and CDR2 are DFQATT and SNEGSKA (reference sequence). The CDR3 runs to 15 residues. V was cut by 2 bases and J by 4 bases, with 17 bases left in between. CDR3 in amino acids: CSARTNSGGGTEAFF. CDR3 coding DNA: TGCAGTGCTAGAACAAACAGTGGCGGGGGCACTGAAGCTTTCTTT.

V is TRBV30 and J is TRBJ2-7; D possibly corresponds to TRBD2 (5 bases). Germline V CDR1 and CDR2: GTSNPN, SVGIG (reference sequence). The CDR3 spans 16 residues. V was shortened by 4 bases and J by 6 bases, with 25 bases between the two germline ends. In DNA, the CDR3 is TGTGCCTGGACTCGAGGTCGGGCTAGCCTGTTCGGCGAGCAGTACTTC. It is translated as CAWTRGRASLFGEQYF.

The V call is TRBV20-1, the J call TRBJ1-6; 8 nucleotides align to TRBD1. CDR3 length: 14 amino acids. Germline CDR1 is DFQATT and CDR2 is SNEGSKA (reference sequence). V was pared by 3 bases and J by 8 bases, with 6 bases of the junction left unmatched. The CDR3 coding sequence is TGCAGTGCTAGGGCCGGGACAGGCTATTCACCCCTCCACTTT. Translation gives CSARAGTGYSPLHF.

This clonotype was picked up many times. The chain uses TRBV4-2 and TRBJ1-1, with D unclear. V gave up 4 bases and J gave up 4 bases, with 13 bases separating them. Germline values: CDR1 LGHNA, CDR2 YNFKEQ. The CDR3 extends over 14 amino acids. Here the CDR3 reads CASSPKGVSTEAFF. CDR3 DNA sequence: TGTGCCAGCAGCCCCAAGGGAGTGAGCACTGAAGCTTTCTTT.

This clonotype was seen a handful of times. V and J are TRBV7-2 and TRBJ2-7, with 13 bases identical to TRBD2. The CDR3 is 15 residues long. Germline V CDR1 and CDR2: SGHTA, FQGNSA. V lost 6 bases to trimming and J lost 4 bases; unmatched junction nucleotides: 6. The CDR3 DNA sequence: TGTGCCAGCAGTCCGACTAGCGGGAGGAGGTACGAGCAGTACTTC. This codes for CASSPTSGRRYEQYF.

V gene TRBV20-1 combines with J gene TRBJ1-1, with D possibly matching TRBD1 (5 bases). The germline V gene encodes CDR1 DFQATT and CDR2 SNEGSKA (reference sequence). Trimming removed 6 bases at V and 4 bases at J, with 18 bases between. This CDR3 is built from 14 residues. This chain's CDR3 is CSAALGGRGTEAFF. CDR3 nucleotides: TGCAGTGCCGCCCTTGGGGGGAGGGGCACTGAAGCTTTCTTT.

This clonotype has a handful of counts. The CDR3 region has the DNA TGTGCCAGCTCACCCGGCGAAAGGGGGCTCAATCAGCCCCAGCATTTT. Its translation is CASSPGERGLNQPQHF. The rearrangement links TRBV18 to TRBJ1-5, with 7 positions matching TRBD1. The J segment lost 3 bases and the V segment lost 3 bases, leaving 8 bases of the junction unmatched. This CDR3 is built from 16 residues. The V gene's germline CDR1 is KGHSH and CDR2 LQKENI. The full variable domain, rest sourced from reference TRBV18 and TRBJ1-5, is NAGVMQNPRHLVRRRGQEARLRCSPMKGHSHVYWYRQLPEEGLKFMVYLQKENIIDESGMPKERFSAEFPKEGPSILRIQQVVRGDSAAYFCASSPGERGLNQPQHFGDGTRLSIL.

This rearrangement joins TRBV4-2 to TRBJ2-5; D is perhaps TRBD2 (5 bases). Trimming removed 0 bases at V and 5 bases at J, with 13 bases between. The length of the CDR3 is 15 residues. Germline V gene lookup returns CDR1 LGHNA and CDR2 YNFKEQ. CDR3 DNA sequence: TGTGCCAGCAGCCAAGATCTTCTACTAGTGGAGACCCAGTACTTC. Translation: CASSQDLLLVETQYF.

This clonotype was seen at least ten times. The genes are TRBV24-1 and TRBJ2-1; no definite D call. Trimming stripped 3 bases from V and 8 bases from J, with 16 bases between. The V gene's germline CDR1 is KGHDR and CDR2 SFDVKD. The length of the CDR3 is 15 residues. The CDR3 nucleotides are TGTGCCACCAGTGATCCCGTCGGTGGGTTCGATGAGCAGTTCTTC. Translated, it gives CATSDPVGGFDEQFF.

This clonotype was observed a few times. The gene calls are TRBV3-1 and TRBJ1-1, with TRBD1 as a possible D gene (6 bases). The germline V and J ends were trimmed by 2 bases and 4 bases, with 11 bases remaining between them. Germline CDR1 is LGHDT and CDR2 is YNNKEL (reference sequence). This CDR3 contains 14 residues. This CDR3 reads CASSQPGAGTEAFF. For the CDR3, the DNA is TGTGCCAGCAGCCAACCAGGGGCAGGCACTGAAGCTTTCTTT.

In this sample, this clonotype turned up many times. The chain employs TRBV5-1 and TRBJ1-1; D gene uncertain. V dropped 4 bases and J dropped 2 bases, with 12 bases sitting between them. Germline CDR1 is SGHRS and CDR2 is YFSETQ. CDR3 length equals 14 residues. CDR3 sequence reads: CASSPDGLNTEAFF. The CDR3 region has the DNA TGCGCCAGCAGCCCTGACGGATTAAACACTGAAGCTTTCTTT.

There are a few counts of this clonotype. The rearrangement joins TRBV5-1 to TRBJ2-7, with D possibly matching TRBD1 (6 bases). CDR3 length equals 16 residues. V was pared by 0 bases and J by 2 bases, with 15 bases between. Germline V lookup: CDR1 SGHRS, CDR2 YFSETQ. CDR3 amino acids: CASSLALTGLTYEQYF. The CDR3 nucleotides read TGCGCCAGCAGCTTGGCGCTGACAGGCCTAACCTACGAGCAGTACTTC.

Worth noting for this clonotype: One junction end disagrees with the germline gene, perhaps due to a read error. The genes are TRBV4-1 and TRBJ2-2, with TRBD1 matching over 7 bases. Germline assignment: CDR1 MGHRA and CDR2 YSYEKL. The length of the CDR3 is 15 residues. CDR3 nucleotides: TGCGCCAGCAGCCCCTCGGGACAGTTCACCGGGGAGCTGCTTTTT. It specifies CASSPSGQFTGELLF.

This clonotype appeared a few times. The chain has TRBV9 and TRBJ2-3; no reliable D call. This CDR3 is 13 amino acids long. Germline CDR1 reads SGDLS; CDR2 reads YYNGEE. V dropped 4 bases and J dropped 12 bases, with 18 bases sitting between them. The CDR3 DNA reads TGTGCCAGCAGCCCCGAAACCGCCCGAAGCCAGTATTTT. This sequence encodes CASSPETARSQYF.

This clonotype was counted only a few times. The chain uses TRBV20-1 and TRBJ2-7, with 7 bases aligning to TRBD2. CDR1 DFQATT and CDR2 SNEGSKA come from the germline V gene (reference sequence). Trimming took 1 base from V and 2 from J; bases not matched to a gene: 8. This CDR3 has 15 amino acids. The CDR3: CSARASERGTYEQYF. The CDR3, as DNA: TGCAGTGCTAGAGCCTCGGAGCGGGGCACCTACGAGCAGTACTTC.

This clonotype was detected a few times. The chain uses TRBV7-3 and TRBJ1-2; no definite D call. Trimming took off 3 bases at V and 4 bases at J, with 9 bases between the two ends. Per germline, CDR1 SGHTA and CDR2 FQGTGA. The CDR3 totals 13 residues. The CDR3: CASSFGSGYGYTF. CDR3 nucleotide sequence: TGTGCCAGCAGCTTTGGCAGCGGCTATGGCTACACCTTC.

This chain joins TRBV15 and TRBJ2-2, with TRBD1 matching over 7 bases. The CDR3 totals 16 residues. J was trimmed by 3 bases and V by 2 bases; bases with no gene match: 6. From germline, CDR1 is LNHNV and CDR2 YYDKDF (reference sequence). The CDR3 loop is CATSRRQGVDTGELFF. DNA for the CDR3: TGTGCCACCAGCAGACGACAGGGTGTAGACACCGGGGAGCTGTTTTTT.

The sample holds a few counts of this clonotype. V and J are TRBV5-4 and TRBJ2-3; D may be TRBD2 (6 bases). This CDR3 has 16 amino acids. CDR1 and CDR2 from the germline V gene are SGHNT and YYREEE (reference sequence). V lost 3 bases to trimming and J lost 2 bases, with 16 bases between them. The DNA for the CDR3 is TGTGCCAGCAGCTCCATTCGCGGACTATACACAGATACGCAGTATTTT. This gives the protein CASSSIRGLYTDTQYF.

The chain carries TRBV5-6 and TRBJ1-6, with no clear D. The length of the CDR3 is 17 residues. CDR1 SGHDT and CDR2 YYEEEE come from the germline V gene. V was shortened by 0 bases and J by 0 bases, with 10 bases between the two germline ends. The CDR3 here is CASSLASWSSYNSPLHF. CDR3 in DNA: TGTGCCAGCAGCTTGGCCTCGTGGAGCTCCTATAATTCACCCCTCCACTTT.

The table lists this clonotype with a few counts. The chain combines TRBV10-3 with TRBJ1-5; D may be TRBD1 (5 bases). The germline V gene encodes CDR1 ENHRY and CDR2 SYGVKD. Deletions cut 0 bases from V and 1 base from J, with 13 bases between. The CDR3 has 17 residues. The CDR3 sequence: CAISESAGRGSNQPQHF. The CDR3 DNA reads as TGTGCCATCAGTGAGTCTGCAGGGCGTGGGAGCAATCAGCCCCAGCATTTT.

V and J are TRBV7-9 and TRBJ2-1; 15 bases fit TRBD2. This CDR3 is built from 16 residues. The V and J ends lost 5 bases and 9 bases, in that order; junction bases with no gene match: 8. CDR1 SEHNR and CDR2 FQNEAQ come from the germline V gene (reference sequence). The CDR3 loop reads CASSRRTSGRAAEQFF. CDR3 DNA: TGTGCCAGCAGCAGAAGGACTAGCGGGAGGGCGGCTGAGCAGTTCTTC.

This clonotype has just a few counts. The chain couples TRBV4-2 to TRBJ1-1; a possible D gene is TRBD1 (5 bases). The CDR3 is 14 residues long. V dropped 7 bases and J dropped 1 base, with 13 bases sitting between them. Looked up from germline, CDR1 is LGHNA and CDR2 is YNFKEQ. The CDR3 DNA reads TGTGCCAGCACCCAGAGGGGAGGGAACACTGAAGCTTTCTTT. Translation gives CASTQRGGNTEAFF.

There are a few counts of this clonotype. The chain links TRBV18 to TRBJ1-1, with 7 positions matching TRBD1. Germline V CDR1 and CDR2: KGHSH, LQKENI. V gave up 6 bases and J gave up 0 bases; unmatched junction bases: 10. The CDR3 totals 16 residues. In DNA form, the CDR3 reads TGTGCCAGCTCGCCGAGCCGGGACAGAATGAACACTGAAGCTTTCTTT. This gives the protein CASSPSRDRMNTEAFF.

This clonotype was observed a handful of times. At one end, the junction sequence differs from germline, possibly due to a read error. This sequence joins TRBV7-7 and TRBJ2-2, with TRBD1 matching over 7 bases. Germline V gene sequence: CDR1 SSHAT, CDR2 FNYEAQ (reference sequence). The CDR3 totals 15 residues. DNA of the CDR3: TGTGCTAGCAGCAAAAGAGGGACAGTTCCCGGGGAGCTGTTTTTT. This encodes CASSKRGTVPGELFF.

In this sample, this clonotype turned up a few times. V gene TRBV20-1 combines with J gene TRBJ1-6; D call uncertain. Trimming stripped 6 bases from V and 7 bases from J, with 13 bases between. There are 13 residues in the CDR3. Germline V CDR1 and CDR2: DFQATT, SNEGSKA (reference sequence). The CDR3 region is CSARKGMNSPLHF. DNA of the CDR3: TGCAGTGCCCGTAAAGGGATGAATTCACCCCTCCACTTT.

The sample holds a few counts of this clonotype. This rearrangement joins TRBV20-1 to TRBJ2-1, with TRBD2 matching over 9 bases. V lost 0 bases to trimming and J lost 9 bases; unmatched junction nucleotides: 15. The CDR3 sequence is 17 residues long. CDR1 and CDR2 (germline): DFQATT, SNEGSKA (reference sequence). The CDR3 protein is CSARDPNAGGPKGEQFF. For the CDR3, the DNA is TGCAGTGCTAGAGATCCCAATGCGGGAGGGCCTAAGGGTGAGCAGTTCTTC.